This T cell receptor beta chain derives from a study of identical twins. Study findings and constraints: Alpha sequences out of frame and shared by twins had excess low generation probability.

Template switching, a step in the protocol, added a universal primer site, and cDNA carried unique molecular identifiers. MiXCR was run by TCRdb on the 5' RACE reads, yielding one entry per CDR3 protein. The sample shows over 550,000 distinct CDR3 sequences, 7.1% of them seen only once. On this clonotype itself: As yet, its antigen is unknown.

The germline V gene has CDR1 SQVTM and CDR2 ANQGSEA. The length of the CDR3 is 10 residues. J was trimmed by 6 bases and V by 4 bases; bases with no gene match: 0. Healthy Caucasians supplied all donations. The same sample was also studied in work on yellow fever vaccine responses in identical twins.

This clonotype originated in a young woman in good health. Sequences were obtained from PBMCs. The genes are TRBV29-1 and TRBJ2-7, with 7 bases matching TRBD2. The CDR3 reads CSVGGGEQYF. CDR3 DNA: TGCAGCGTTGGGGGGGGCGAGCAGTACTTC.